This TCR beta chain was identified during a study of blood T cell repertoires in COVID-19. The overall study: Spain, Italy and the United States supplied samples that represented acute and convalescent COVID-19.

Clones were sequenced by immunoSEQ multiplex PCR, and TCRdb holds only the in-frame ones, with some missing. The repertoire holds around 120,000 clones, with less than 90% as singletons. CDR1 is MNHEY, CDR2 SVGAGI, per germline. The V end was cut by 6 bases, the J end by 5 bases, with 11 bases between. CDR3 size: 13 residues. This clone has a single count. The clonotype comes from a man aged 25 to 40 with acute or convalescent COVID-19. This chain links TRBV6-5 with TRBJ1-5; maybe TRBD1 (5 bases). Sequencing was carried out using peripheral blood. The CDR3 nucleotides read TGTGCCAGCAGACGGACATCTTATCAGCCCCAGCATTTT. This sequence encodes CASRRTSYQPQHF.